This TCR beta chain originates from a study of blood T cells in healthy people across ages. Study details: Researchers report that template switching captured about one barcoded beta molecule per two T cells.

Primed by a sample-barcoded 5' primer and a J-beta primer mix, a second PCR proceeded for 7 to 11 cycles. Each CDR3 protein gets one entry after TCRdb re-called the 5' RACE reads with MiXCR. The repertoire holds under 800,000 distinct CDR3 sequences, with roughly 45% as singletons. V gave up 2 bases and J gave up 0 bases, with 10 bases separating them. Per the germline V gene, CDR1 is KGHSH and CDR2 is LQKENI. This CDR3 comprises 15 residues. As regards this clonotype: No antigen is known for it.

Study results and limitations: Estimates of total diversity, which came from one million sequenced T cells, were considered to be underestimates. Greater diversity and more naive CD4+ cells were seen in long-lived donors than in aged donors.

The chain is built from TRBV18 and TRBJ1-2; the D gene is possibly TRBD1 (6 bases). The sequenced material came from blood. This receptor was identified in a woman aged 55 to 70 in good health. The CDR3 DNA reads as TGTGCCAGCTCACCATACGGGGGCCCTAACTATGGCTACACCTTC. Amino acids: CASSPYGGPNYGYTF. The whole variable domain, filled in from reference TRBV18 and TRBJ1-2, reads NAGVMQNPRHLVRRRGQEARLRCSPMKGHSHVYWYRQLPEEGLKFMVYLQKENIIDESGMPKERFSAEFPKEGPSILRIQQVVRGDSAAYFCASSPYGGPNYGYTFGSGTRLTVV.